This T cell receptor (beta chain) was recovered during a study of cytomegalovirus exposure and HLA in healthy donors. Per the germline V gene, CDR1 is LNHDA and CDR2 is SQIVND (reference sequence). The CDR3 has 15 amino acids. V lost 8 bases to trimming and J lost 2 bases, with 18 bases between them. PCR primers comprised 60 Vbeta and 13 Jbeta primers. The repertoire was sequenced with immunoSEQ multiplex PCR; TCRdb's copy has only in-frame clones and lacks some. Of around 150,000 clones listed, roughly three quarters are singletons. The sample taken for sequencing was PBMCs. V is TRBV19 and J is TRBJ1-1; D uncertain. This sequence originates from a human donor in good health. CDR3 residues: CASLDTGDRNTEAFF. In DNA, the CDR3 is TGTGCCAGTCTCGATACCGGGGATAGAAACACTGAAGCTTTCTTT.